The clone carrying this T cell receptor beta chain occurred many times. V dropped 4 bases and J dropped 1 base, with 5 bases sitting between them. Germline V lookup: CDR1 LGHNA, CDR2 YNFKEQ. The CDR3 has 13 amino acids. The sample comes from a study of early T cells in non-severe SARS-CoV-2 infection. Study details: From unsorted whole blood, bulk RNA was sequenced, and the chains remained unpaired.

TCRdb itself ran the 5' RACE reads through MiXCR, one entry per CDR3 protein. The repertoire includes fewer than 85,000 distinct CDR3 sequences, 15% to 18% of them detected once, and around 12% sits in the top ten. Source material: whole blood. The receptor's source is an adult who was a healthcare worker with PCR-confirmed SARS-CoV-2 infection or an uninfected control (not recorded which). The V gene is TRBV4-2, the J gene TRBJ1-5; no clear D. The CDR3 DNA reads as TGTGCCAGCAGCCTCCTGAGCAATCAGCCCCAGCATTTT. Translation gives CASSLLSNQPQHF.